This TCR beta chain was identified during a study of blood T cells in healthy people across ages. The wider study: Researchers report that template switching captured about one barcoded beta molecule per two T cells.

At least 6 million PBMCs were isolated per sample. The study's findings and limits: Considered underestimates were the diversity estimates obtained from one million T cells.

Alongside a J-beta primer mix, a sample-barcoded 5' primer served in a second PCR lasting about 6 to 11 cycles. TCRdb re-called the 5' RACE reads with MiXCR, one entry per CDR3 protein. Among approximately 780,000 distinct CDR3 sequences, more than 25% were seen once, and the ten largest hold 2.5% to 3.5%. This CDR3 has 14 amino acids. V dropped 1 base and J dropped 9 bases, with 10 bases sitting between them. Germline-derived CDR1 and CDR2 are SGHTA and FQGNSA. In its sample, this clonotype was seen a few times. Its antigen is currently unknown. These sequences were also reported in another study, on T cells of mothers and their children.

Sequencing used blood. The chain is built from TRBV7-2 and TRBJ1-6; maybe TRBD1 (6 bases). This sequence originates from a boy between 5 and 17 years old in good health. The CDR3 region is CASSLGGRGSPLHF. Here the CDR3 DNA reads TGTGCCAGCAGCTTAGGGGGGCGGGGTTCACCCCTCCACTTT.